These T cell receptor beta chains were read from a single sample in a study of control samples from healthy donors and cancer patients. The assay was immunoSEQ multiplex PCR, and TCRdb's table has in-frame clones only and misses some. The sample has 350,000 to 450,000 clones, roughly 90% seen once. Sequenced material: PBMCs. Receptors originate from a man aged 35 to 55 with head and neck cancer. The CDR3 runs from the conserved cysteine through the conserved F or W. A D gene is named only where the DNA matches it firmly. Part of the rows lack a size; the others show once, few, many or a class for expanded clones.

cdr3_length: 18
v_call: TRBV28
j_call: TRBJ2-1
d_call: TRBD2
clone_size: -
cdr3_nt: TGTGCCAGCAGTTCCACGGGACTAGCGGGGGTTAAGTACAATGAGCAGTTCTTC
cdr3_aa: CASSSTGLAGVKYNEQFF

cdr3_length: 13
v_call: TRBV9
j_call: TRBJ2-2
d_call: -
clone_size: -
cdr3_nt: TGTGCCAGCAGCCCTCGCATAAGCGGGGAGCTGTTTTTT
cdr3_aa: CASSPRISGELFF

cdr3_length: 13
v_call: TRBV19
j_call: TRBJ1-2
d_call: -
clone_size: once
cdr3_nt: TGTGCCAGTAGTATTCCCGTCATCGGGGGCTACACCTTC
cdr3_aa: CASSIPVIGGYTF

cdr3_length: 14
v_call: TRBV11-3
j_call: TRBJ2-1
d_call: -
clone_size: -
cdr3_nt: TGTGCCAGCAGCTTAGTCCCAAAGGGGAATGAGCAGTTCTTC
cdr3_aa: CASSLVPKGNEQFF

cdr3_length: 15
v_call: TRBV18
j_call: TRBJ2-7
d_call: -
clone_size: -
cdr3_nt: TGTGCCAGCTCACCCCGGACAGACAGCTCCTACGAGCAGTACTTC
cdr3_aa: CASSPRTDSSYEQYF

cdr3_length: 13
v_call: TRBV11-3
j_call: TRBJ2-7
d_call: -
clone_size: once
cdr3_nt: TGTGCCAGCAGCTTAGGAGGACCCTACGAGCAGTACTTC
cdr3_aa: CASSLGGPYEQYF

cdr3_length: 14
v_call: TRBV11-3
j_call: TRBJ2-2
d_call: TRBD1
clone_size: -
cdr3_nt: TGTGCCAGCCGACAGGGAACGAACACCGGGGAGCTGTTTTTT
cdr3_aa: CASRQGTNTGELFF

cdr3_length: 15
v_call: TRBV6-5
j_call: TRBJ1-3
d_call: -
clone_size: -
cdr3_nt: TGTGCCAGCACCCGAGAGGGGCTGGGTGGAAACACCATATATTTT
cdr3_aa: CASTREGLGGNTIYF

cdr3_length: 16
v_call: TRBV5-1
j_call: TRBJ1-4
d_call: -
clone_size: -
cdr3_nt: TGCGCCAGCAGCCCCTCGATGCGGGCTGGTAATGAAAAACTGTTTTTT
cdr3_aa: CASSPSMRAGNEKLFF

cdr3_length: 17
v_call: TRBV28
j_call: TRBJ2-5
d_call: TRBD1
clone_size: once
cdr3_nt: TGTGCCAGCAGTTTAGGAGGGGGGACAGGGGTCCAAGAGACCCAGTACTTC
cdr3_aa: CASSLGGGTGVQETQYF

cdr3_length: 15
v_call: TRBV6-1
j_call: TRBJ2-5
d_call: -
clone_size: -
cdr3_nt: TGTGCCAGCAGTGAAAGTGGAATCTCGCGGGAGACCCAGTACTTC
cdr3_aa: CASSESGISRETQYF

cdr3_length: 17
v_call: TRBV28
j_call: TRBJ1-2
d_call: TRBD1
clone_size: -
cdr3_nt: TGTGCCAGCAGTTTACCGGGACAGGGTACTTTTAGCTATGGCTACACCTTC
cdr3_aa: CASSLPGQGTFSYGYTF

cdr3_length: 17
v_call: TRBV9
j_call: TRBJ2-7
d_call: TRBD1
clone_size: -
cdr3_nt: TGTGCCAGCAGCGTCCAGACAGGGGGCGGCTCCGACGACGAGCAGTACTTC
cdr3_aa: CASSVQTGGGSDDEQYF

cdr3_length: 13
v_call: TRBV19
j_call: TRBJ2-3
d_call: -
clone_size: -
cdr3_nt: TGTGCCAGTCGATCTTCCTGGGTAGATACGCAGTATTTT
cdr3_aa: CASRSSWVDTQYF

cdr3_length: 13
v_call: TRBV7-2
j_call: TRBJ2-7
d_call: -
clone_size: -
cdr3_nt: TGTGCCAGCAGCTTAGGGCAGAACTACGAGCAGTACTTC
cdr3_aa: CASSLGQNYEQYF

cdr3_length: 15
v_call: TRBV11-2
j_call: TRBJ1-4
d_call: -
clone_size: -
cdr3_nt: TGTGCCAGCAGCCCGGGGGGAGGGTACGGTGAAAAACTGTTTTTT
cdr3_aa: CASSPGGGYGEKLFF

cdr3_length: 19
v_call: TRBV4-1
j_call: TRBJ1-5
d_call: -
clone_size: few
cdr3_nt: TGCGCCAGCAGCCAAGTGCCGCCCAGATTCCGAGCCAGCAATCAGCCCCAGCATTTT
cdr3_aa: CASSQVPPRFRASNQPQHF

cdr3_length: 17
v_call: TRBV18
j_call: TRBJ1-2
d_call: -
clone_size: -
cdr3_nt: TGTGCCAGCTCATCGAACTCGCTCAGGGAACTAAACTATGGCTACACCTTC
cdr3_aa: CASSSNSLRELNYGYTF

cdr3_length: 13
v_call: TRBV27
j_call: TRBJ2-1
d_call: -
clone_size: once
cdr3_nt: TGTGCCAGCAGTTTATCGGACCCCTATGAACAGTTCTTC
cdr3_aa: CASSLSDPYEQFF

cdr3_length: 13
v_call: TRBV5-6
j_call: TRBJ2-3
d_call: -
clone_size: few
cdr3_nt: TGTGCCAGCAGCTTCGGGGTCACAGATACGCAGTATTTT
cdr3_aa: CASSFGVTDTQYF

cdr3_length: 10
v_call: TRBV6-5
j_call: TRBJ2-2
d_call: -
clone_size: few
cdr3_nt: TGTGCCAGCCGCACCGGGGAGCTGTTTTTT
cdr3_aa: CASRTGELFF

cdr3_length: 14
v_call: TRBV2
j_call: TRBJ1-1
d_call: -
clone_size: once
cdr3_nt: TGTGCCAGCGAGAAGGGATCCATGAACACTGAAGCTTTCTTT
cdr3_aa: CASEKGSMNTEAFF

cdr3_length: 15
v_call: TRBV11-2
j_call: TRBJ2-5
d_call: -
clone_size: -
cdr3_nt: TGTGCCAGCAGCTTAAATCCTCAGGGTTCAGAGACCCAGTACTTC
cdr3_aa: CASSLNPQGSETQYF

cdr3_length: 14
v_call: TRBV24-1
j_call: TRBJ2-1
d_call: TRBD2
clone_size: -
cdr3_nt: TGTGCCACCAGCGCGGGAGGGTCCTACAATGAGCAGTTCTTC
cdr3_aa: CATSAGGSYNEQFF

cdr3_length: 13
v_call: TRBV25-1
j_call: TRBJ1-2
d_call: -
clone_size: -
cdr3_nt: TGTGCCAGCAGTGAAGGGTCAGTCTATGGCTACACCTTC
cdr3_aa: CASSEGSVYGYTF

cdr3_length: 17
v_call: TRBV14
j_call: TRBJ1-1
d_call: TRBD1
clone_size: -
cdr3_nt: TGTGCCAGCAGCCCCTTCACCGCGACAGGGAGGGAGACTGAAGCTTTCTTT
cdr3_aa: CASSPFTATGRETEAFF

cdr3_length: 19
v_call: TRBV7-6
j_call: TRBJ2-1
d_call: TRBD2
clone_size: -
cdr3_nt: TGTGCCAGCAGCTTAGCGGGAGCGGGGACTAGCGGGACGTACAATGAGCAGTTCTTC
cdr3_aa: CASSLAGAGTSGTYNEQFF

cdr3_length: 15
v_call: TRBV19
j_call: TRBJ2-3
d_call: TRBD2
clone_size: -
cdr3_nt: TGTGCCAGTCGGCCGGGACTAGCGGGAACAGATACGCAGTATTTT
cdr3_aa: CASRPGLAGTDTQYF

cdr3_length: 15
v_call: TRBV5-5
j_call: TRBJ2-7
d_call: -
clone_size: -
cdr3_nt: TGTGCCAGCAGCTTCCTACAGGGTTTTCGTAGCGAGCAGTACTTC
cdr3_aa: CASSFLQGFRSEQYF

cdr3_length: 17
v_call: TRBV19
j_call: TRBJ2-3
d_call: TRBD2
clone_size: -
cdr3_nt: TGTGCCAGTAGTAGCCCCCCCACTAGCGGGAACCCCGATACGCAGTATTTT
cdr3_aa: CASSSPPTSGNPDTQYF

cdr3_length: 14
v_call: TRBV5-4
j_call: TRBJ2-7
d_call: -
clone_size: -
cdr3_nt: TGTGCCAGCAGCTTCTCTCAGGGTACCTACGAGCAGTACTTC
cdr3_aa: CASSFSQGTYEQYF

cdr3_length: 15
v_call: TRBV27
j_call: TRBJ2-1
d_call: TRBD1
clone_size: -
cdr3_nt: TGTGCCAGCAGTAATACAGGGGGGCCCTACAATGAGCAGTTCTTC
cdr3_aa: CASSNTGGPYNEQFF

cdr3_length: 24
v_call: TRBV9
j_call: TRBJ2-1
d_call: TRBD2
clone_size: -
cdr3_nt: TGTGCCAGCAGCGTAGCTACCATTGGTCCCGGGACTAGCGGGGGTAGCTTCTCCTACAATGAGCAGTTCTTC
cdr3_aa: CASSVATIGPGTSGGSFSYNEQFF

cdr3_length: 14
v_call: TRBV19
j_call: TRBJ1-5
d_call: -
clone_size: -
cdr3_nt: TGTGCCACCGAGGAGGGTATGAGCAATCAGCCCCAGCATTTT
cdr3_aa: CATEEGMSNQPQHF

cdr3_length: 12
v_call: TRBV27
j_call: TRBJ1-5
d_call: -
clone_size: few
cdr3_nt: TGTGCCAGCAGTAGCCGGGGGCAGCCCCAGCATTTT
cdr3_aa: CASSSRGQPQHF

cdr3_length: 15
v_call: TRBV6-5
j_call: TRBJ2-1
d_call: TRBD2
clone_size: -
cdr3_nt: TGTGCCAGCAGCCGACTAGCGGGTCCTTACAATGAGCAGTTCTTC
cdr3_aa: CASSRLAGPYNEQFF

cdr3_length: 15
v_call: TRBV6-1
j_call: TRBJ1-5
d_call: TRBD1
clone_size: -
cdr3_nt: TGTGCCAGCAGTGAATTTTTAGGGGGCGGTCAGCCCCAGCATTTT
cdr3_aa: CASSEFLGGGQPQHF

cdr3_length: 15
v_call: TRBV7-2
j_call: TRBJ2-1
d_call: TRBD2
clone_size: -
cdr3_nt: TGTGCCAGCAGCTCCCGGACTAGCTCCTACAATGAGCAGTTCTTC
cdr3_aa: CASSSRTSSYNEQFF

cdr3_length: 12
v_call: TRBV10-3
j_call: TRBJ1-1
d_call: -
clone_size: -
cdr3_nt: TGTGCCATCAGTGAGTCTGGGCAGGAAGCTTTCTTT
cdr3_aa: CAISESGQEAFF

cdr3_length: 12
v_call: TRBV10-2
j_call: TRBJ2-2
d_call: -
clone_size: -
cdr3_nt: TGCGCCAGCAATACTAGGACCGGGGAGCTGTTTTTT
cdr3_aa: CASNTRTGELFF

cdr3_length: 16
v_call: TRBV30
j_call: TRBJ2-1
d_call: TRBD1
clone_size: -
cdr3_nt: TGTGCCTGGAGTGTACTGGGACAGGGGGGGTACAATGAGCAGTTCTTC
cdr3_aa: CAWSVLGQGGYNEQFF

cdr3_length: 15
v_call: TRBV3-1/TRBV3-2
j_call: TRBJ2-7
d_call: -
clone_size: -
cdr3_nt: TGTGCCAGCACAACTGTCCGGGGCGGGCTCTACGAGCAGTACTTC
cdr3_aa: CASTTVRGGLYEQYF

cdr3_length: 15
v_call: TRBV27
j_call: TRBJ1-6
d_call: -
clone_size: -
cdr3_nt: TGTGCCAGCAGTTCTGGGACACCCAAGGGGTCACCCCTCCACTTT
cdr3_aa: CASSSGTPKGSPLHF

cdr3_length: 11
v_call: TRBV19
j_call: TRBJ2-1
d_call: -
clone_size: -
cdr3_nt: TGTGCCAGTAGTACGCAATCTGAGCAGTTCTTC
cdr3_aa: CASSTQSEQFF

cdr3_length: 13
v_call: TRBV28
j_call: TRBJ2-3
d_call: -
clone_size: -
cdr3_nt: TGTGCCAGCAGCGGGGTTAGCACAGATACGCAGTATTTT
cdr3_aa: CASSGVSTDTQYF

cdr3_length: 17
v_call: TRBV15
j_call: TRBJ2-1
d_call: TRBD2
clone_size: once
cdr3_nt: TGTGCCACCAGCAGGGGGCAATTAGCGGGAGTGGGGAATGAGCAGTTCTTC
cdr3_aa: CATSRGQLAGVGNEQFF

cdr3_length: 16
v_call: TRBV4-3
j_call: TRBJ2-1
d_call: -
clone_size: -
cdr3_nt: TGCGCCAGCAGCCAAGGGCAGGGTGGGTCCTACAATGAGCAGTTCTTC
cdr3_aa: CASSQGQGGSYNEQFF

cdr3_length: 13
v_call: TRBV7-9
j_call: TRBJ2-4
d_call: -
clone_size: -
cdr3_nt: TGTGCCAGCAGCTTAGAGGCCAAAAACATTCAGTACTTC
cdr3_aa: CASSLEAKNIQYF

cdr3_length: 16
v_call: TRBV10-1
j_call: TRBJ1-1
d_call: -
clone_size: -
cdr3_nt: TGCGCCAGCAGTGAGTCAGGAGGTTTCGGGTACACTGAAGCTTTCTTT
cdr3_aa: CASSESGGFGYTEAFF

cdr3_length: 16
v_call: TRBV18
j_call: TRBJ2-2
d_call: TRBD1
clone_size: -
cdr3_nt: TGTGCCAGCTCACCACGGGCAGGGGGCAACACCGGGGAGCTGTTTTTT
cdr3_aa: CASSPRAGGNTGELFF

cdr3_length: 16
v_call: TRBV5-4
j_call: TRBJ2-3
d_call: -
clone_size: -
cdr3_nt: TGTGCCAGCAGCTCCGTCGGCGGGGCGTACACAGATACGCAGTATTTT
cdr3_aa: CASSSVGGAYTDTQYF

cdr3_length: 13
v_call: TRBV12-3/TRBV12-4
j_call: TRBJ1-2
d_call: -
clone_size: -
cdr3_nt: TGTGCCAGCGGTTTGGGGGGCTCTGATGGCTACACCTTC
cdr3_aa: CASGLGGSDGYTF

cdr3_length: 13
v_call: TRBV7-9
j_call: TRBJ1-1
d_call: TRBD1
clone_size: -
cdr3_nt: TGTGCCAGCAACAGGGGTGAAGGCACTGAAGCTTTCTTT
cdr3_aa: CASNRGEGTEAFF

cdr3_length: 16
v_call: TRBV6-5
j_call: TRBJ2-1
d_call: TRBD2
clone_size: once
cdr3_nt: TGTGCCAGCAGTTACTTCAGCGGGGGCCCTTACAATGAGCAGTTCTTC
cdr3_aa: CASSYFSGGPYNEQFF

cdr3_length: 15
v_call: TRBV6-4
j_call: TRBJ2-5
d_call: TRBD2
clone_size: -
cdr3_nt: TGTGCCAGCAGCCCTAGCGGGGGAGAGTGGGAGACCCAGTACTTC
cdr3_aa: CASSPSGGEWETQYF

cdr3_length: 14
v_call: TRBV7-2
j_call: TRBJ1-2
d_call: -
clone_size: -
cdr3_nt: TGTGCCAGCAGCCCCCTAGGTCTTAACTATGGCTACACCTTC
cdr3_aa: CASSPLGLNYGYTF

cdr3_length: 12
v_call: TRBV18
j_call: TRBJ2-5
d_call: -
clone_size: -
cdr3_nt: TGTGCCAGCTCTAGAATCAGAGAGACCCAGTACTTC
cdr3_aa: CASSRIRETQYF